These 20 T cell receptor beta chains share one sample of origin, sequenced in a study of T cells in localized non-small cell lung cancer. Clones were sequenced by immunoSEQ multiplex PCR, and TCRdb holds only the in-frame ones, with some missing. Here the sample spans more than 20,000 clones, 65% to 85% being singletons. Sequencing was performed on PBMCs, taken before any cancer treatment. These receptors came from a man aged 40 to 75 with stage II lung adenocarcinoma.

The chain links TRBV30 to TRBJ2-1; TRBD2 aligns across 10 bases. After removal of 0 bases from V and 7 bases from J, the junction contained 6 bases not matched to a gene. The CDR3 is 15 amino acids. Per the germline V gene, CDR1 is GTSNPN and CDR2 is SVGIG (reference sequence). The CDR3 loop is CAWSVRLAGVNEQFF. CDR3 in DNA: TGTGCCTGGAGTGTACGGCTAGCGGGAGTGAATGAGCAGTTCTTC.

The chain uses TRBV10-2 and TRBJ2-5; the D gene could be TRBD1 or TRBD2 (6 bases each). Germline values: CDR1 WSHSY, CDR2 SAAADI. V lost 3 bases, J lost 4 bases, and 15 bases lay in between. The CDR3 spans 15 residues. Written as DNA, the CDR3 is TGCGCCAGCAGTGATACCGGGGGCGGTTCAGAGACCCAGTACTTC. Translation gives CASSDTGGGSETQYF.

The CDR3 sequence: CASSEGWGGETQYF. The CDR3 coding sequence is TGTGCCAGCAGTGAAGGATGGGGGGGAGAGACCCAGTACTTC. The rearrangement uses TRBV6-1 and TRBJ2-5, with 7 bases aligning to TRBD2. The V segment lost 1 base and the J segment 4 bases; nucleotides outside the gene matches: 3. This CDR3 comprises 14 residues. The germline gives CDR1 MNHNS, CDR2 SASEGT.

The rearrangement joins TRBV21-1 to TRBJ2-7; the table's D call TRBD2 went unverified against the DNA. TRBV21-1 is described as a pseudogene. This CDR3 is built from 16 residues. This CDR3 is CASSKEGSGTSYEQYF. The CDR3 coding sequence is TGTGCCAGCAGCAAAGAGGGCAGCGGGACCTCCTACGAGCAGTACTTC.

The chain recombines TRBV11-3 with TRBJ2-3, with 9 bases that match TRBD2. CDR3 length equals 15 residues. With V trimmed by 2 bases and J by 1 base, 1 base remained unmatched. The germline CDR1 and CDR2 sequences are SGHNT and YENEEA. This CDR3 is CASSLRTSGTDTQYF. CDR3 bases: TGTGCCAGCAGCTTACGGACTAGCGGCACAGATACGCAGTATTTT.

The chain couples TRBV7-3 to TRBJ1-2; a possible D gene is TRBD1 (5 bases). CDR1 and CDR2 (germline): SGHTA, FQGTGA. CDR3 length: 16 residues. Trimming took off 5 bases at V and 0 bases at J, with 16 bases between the two ends. In DNA, the CDR3 is TGTGCCAGCAGCCAAGGTGGGGCAGCTACTAACTATGGCTACACCTTC. Its protein is CASSQGGAATNYGYTF.

This clone came up a few times. V is TRBV7-9 and J is TRBJ2-3, with 7 bases matching TRBD1. Germline loops: CDR1 SEHNR, CDR2 FQNEAQ (reference sequence). This CDR3 has 14 residues. The V and J ends lost 5 bases and 1 base, in that order; junction bases with no gene match: 3. The CDR3 DNA is TGTGCCAGCAGCATCGGACAGGGCACAGATACGCAGTATTTT. It translates to CASSIGQGTDTQYF. Combining the CDR3 with reference TRBV7-9 and TRBJ2-3 gives the whole variable domain DTGVSQNPRHKITKRGQNVTFRCDPISEHNRLYWYRQTLGQGPEFLTYFQNEAQLEKSRLLSDRFSAERPKGSFSTLEIQRTEQGDSAMYLCASSIGQGTDTQYFGPGTRLTVL.

This clone was found a few times. CDR3 DNA sequence: TGTGCCAGCATGGGGGGCTACGAGCAGTACTTC. Translated: CASMGGYEQYF. The chain is built from TRBV2 and TRBJ2-7; D is possibly TRBD2 (6 bases). CDR1 and CDR2 from the germline V gene are SNHLY and FYNNEI. The CDR3 extends over 11 amino acids. Trimming pared 7 bases from V and 3 bases from J, leaving 7 bases between.

This sequence joins TRBV7-2 and TRBJ1-2; D gene unclear. V lost 6 bases, J lost 4 bases, and 15 bases lay in between. This CDR3 region has 14 residues. The germline CDR1 and CDR2 sequences are SGHTA and FQGNSA. This CDR3 is CASRSEGGIYGYTF. CDR3 coding DNA: TGTGCCAGCAGGTCCGAAGGCGGGATCTATGGCTACACCTTC.

Only a few counts were recorded for this clone. This chain links TRBV2 with TRBJ2-7; 10 nucleotides line up with TRBD1. Germline assignment: CDR1 SNHLY and CDR2 FYNNEI. J gave up 6 bases and V 8 bases, and 7 bases lay outside the gene matches. CDR3 length: 13 residues. CDR3 sequence (DNA): TGTGCCAGCCGGACAGGGGGTGTACTCGAGCAGTACTTC. It codes for CASRTGGVLEQYF.

This sequence joins TRBV7-8 and TRBJ2-4; D call uncertain. CDR3 length: 13 residues. Germline V gene data show CDR1 as SGHVS and CDR2 as FQNEAQ. V lost 5 bases, J lost 7 bases, and 12 bases lay in between. CDR3 region: CASSRSAVNIQYF. DNA of the CDR3: TGTGCCAGCAGCCGCAGCGCCGTCAACATTCAGTACTTC.

This clone was recorded a few times. The chain carries TRBV6-1 and TRBJ2-7; D is unresolved. This CDR3 has 11 amino acids. Trimming shortened V by 2 bases and J by 4 bases, and 3 bases separated the two germline ends. Germline assignment: CDR1 MNHNS and CDR2 SASEGT. CDR3 protein: CASSEWYEQYF. The CDR3 coding sequence is TGTGCCAGCAGTGAATGGTACGAGCAGTACTTC.

The chain recombines TRBV5-4 with TRBJ2-2; TRBD1 is a possible D gene (6 bases). The V gene lost 4 bases and the J gene lost 1 base, with 14 bases spanning the gap. CDR1 is SGHNT, CDR2 YYREEE, per germline (reference sequence). This CDR3 is built from 16 residues. This CDR3 reads CASSIGTSENTGELFF. The CDR3 coding sequence is TGTGCCAGCAGCATCGGGACATCTGAGAACACCGGGGAGCTGTTTTTT.

V usage is TRBV28 and J usage is TRBJ1-3; TRBD1 matches at 7 bases. Per the germline V gene, CDR1 is MDHEN and CDR2 is SYDVKM. The V and J ends lost 6 bases and 2 bases, in that order; junction bases with no gene match: 10. This CDR3 comprises 16 residues. The CDR3 sequence: CASRGGPGGTGNTIYF. The CDR3, as DNA: TGTGCCAGCAGGGGGGGCCCAGGGGGAACTGGAAACACCATATATTTT.

This chain connects TRBV27 to TRBJ2-2, with 11 bases aligning to TRBD1. V dropped 7 bases and J dropped 6; count of bases not matched to a gene: 7. Germline-derived CDR1 and CDR2 are MNHEY and SMNVEV (reference sequence). This CDR3 region has 15 residues. CDR3 loop: CASTWTGGRSGELFF. The CDR3 bases are TGTGCCAGCACCTGGACAGGGGGCAGATCCGGGGAGCTGTTTTTT.

This chain connects TRBV29-1 to TRBJ1-3; no reliable D call. Trimming left V 4 bases short and J 1 base short, with 2 bases between. Germline lookup yields CDR1 SQVTM and CDR2 ANQGSEA. This CDR3 has 11 residues. DNA of the CDR3: TGCAGCGTTGGTTCTGGAAACACCATATATTTT. Translated: CSVGSGNTIYF.

This chain uses TRBV6-1 with TRBJ1-2; a weak D match, TRBD1 (6 bases). With 4 bases removed from V and 10 bases from J, the gap between germline ends came to 19 bases. The CDR3 spans 14 residues. CDR1 and CDR2 (germline): MNHNS, SASEGT. The CDR3 spells CASSGIGGQGAYTF. The CDR3 DNA is TGTGCCAGCAGTGGAATAGGGGGACAAGGAGCCTACACCTTC.

This clone was seen a handful of times. A junction boundary mismatches the germline segment, possibly from a read error. This rearrangement joins TRBV7-7 to TRBJ2-3; 8 bases align to TRBD2. The CDR3 extends over 16 amino acids. Germline CDR1 and CDR2: SSHAT and FNYEAQ (reference sequence). CDR3 protein: CASSSSAGGGTDTQYF. Here the CDR3 DNA reads TGTGCTAGCAGCTCATCCGCGGGGGGCGGGACAGATACGCAGTATTTT.

This chain links TRBV6-5 with TRBJ1-1; 7 bases fit TRBD1. Germline lookup yields CDR1 MNHEY and CDR2 SVGAGI. Trimming cost V 6 bases and J 1 base; bases outside gene matches: 8. The CDR3 loop spans 15 amino acids. The chain's CDR3 is CASRARQGTNTEAFF. Here the CDR3 DNA reads TGTGCCAGCAGGGCCAGACAGGGCACGAACACTGAAGCTTTCTTT.

CDR3 sequence reads: CASSNYYGYTF. CDR3 coding DNA: TGTGCCAGTAGTAATTACTATGGCTACACCTTC. The chain has TRBV19 and TRBJ1-2; D ambiguous. CDR3 size: 11 residues. Germline CDR1 and CDR2: LNHDA and SQIVND (reference sequence). V gave up 4 bases and J gave up 3 bases, with 3 bases separating them.